This T cell receptor beta chain was identified during a study of blood T cell repertoires in COVID-19. Data came from immunoSEQ multiplex PCR; TCRdb stores just in-frame clones and leaves some out. In the table there are roughly 190,000 clones, around four fifths of which are singletons. Trimming took 0 bases from V and 4 from J, leaving 9 bases between them. Germline lookup yields CDR1 MNHEY and CDR2 SVGAGI. The CDR3 has 14 amino acids. One Seattle source followed patients from active infection through their disease course. Sequenced input: peripheral blood. This clonotype was obtained from a woman in her seventies with COVID-19, enrolled during active disease. J is TRBJ1-1 and V is TRBV6-5, with no clear D. As DNA, the CDR3 is TGTGCCAGCAGTTACTCGAGGGCGAGCACTGAAGCTTTCTTT. Protein: CASSYSRASTEAFF.